The rows below give T cell receptor beta chains drawn from one sample of a study of T cells in Graves' hyperthyroidism and ophthalmopathy. TCRdb reanalysed the multiplex PCR reads using MiXCR and keeps one entry per CDR3 protein. There are about 510,000 distinct CDR3 sequences in the sample; 14% occur only once, and about 15% lies in the top ten. The sequenced sample consisted of blood. These receptors were obtained from a woman in her thirties or forties with Graves' hyperthyroidism. CDR3s include the opening cysteine and the closing phenylalanine or tryptophan. A D gene is named only where the DNA matches it firmly. For some rows the clone size is stated as once, few or many, or as a class when expanded; others skip it.

J | V | D | size | DNA | CDR3
TRBJ2-1 | TRBV2 | TRBD2 | many | TGTGCCAGCAGTTGGACTAGCGGAATGGATGAGCAGTTCTTC | CASSWTSGMDEQFF
TRBJ1-5 | TRBV6-1 | NA | NA | TGTGCCAGCAGTGAGGGATATAGCAATCAGCCCCAGCATTTT | CASSEGYSNQPQHF
TRBJ1-5 | TRBV19 | NA | many | TGTGCCAGTAGTATCGGCAGGGGTCAGCCCCAGCATTTT | CASSIGRGQPQHF
TRBJ2-2 | TRBV19 | NA | NA | TGTGCCAGTAGTCGCTATGGGGCCGGGGAGCTGTTTTTT | CASSRYGAGELFF
TRBJ1-2 | TRBV27 | NA | many | TGTGCCAGCAGTTCCCCCAGTACGAACTATGGCTACACCTTC | CASSSPSTNYGYTF
TRBJ2-1 | TRBV9 | NA | few | TGTGCCAGCAGCTTACCCTGGGGAGGCGGGACAGATGAGCAGTTCTTC | CASSLPWGGGTDEQFF
TRBJ2-7 | TRBV29-1 | TRBD1 | few | TGCAGCGTTGTGGGACAGGGGGTCCACGAGCAGTACTTC | CSVVGQGVHEQYF
TRBJ2-3 | TRBV28 | TRBD2 | NA | TGTGCCAGCAGTTCAACGGTCGGCGGGAGGACCCTCACGACAGATACGCAGTATTTT | CASSSTVGGRTLTTDTQYF
TRBJ2-1 | TRBV27 | NA | NA | TGTGCCAGCAGTACCACAGGGGAGGGTGAGCAGTTCTTC | CASSTTGEGEQFF
TRBJ1-1 | TRBV5-4 | NA | NA | TGTGCCAGCAGCTTGGAAGGTGGTACAGGGCTGGGAACTGAAGCTTTCTTT | CASSLEGGTGLGTEAFF
TRBJ1-5 | TRBV7-8 | NA | few | TGTGCCAGCAGCTTAGTGGGTAATAGCAATCAGCCCCAGCATTTT | CASSLVGNSNQPQHF
TRBJ1-6 | TRBV30 | NA | many | TGTGCCTGGAGAGCAAACTTCAAGTCACCCCTCCACTTT | CAWRANFKSPLHF
TRBJ1-4 | TRBV28 | NA | NA | TGTGCCAGCAGTTTAAGTGGTGCAACTAATGAAAAACTGTTTTTT | CASSLSGATNEKLFF
TRBJ2-7 | TRBV6-1 | TRBD2 | many | TGTGCCAGCAGCTCCGGACTAGCGGGAGCGTACGAGCAGTACTTC | CASSSGLAGAYEQYF
TRBJ1-6 | TRBV7-2 | TRBD1 | many | TGTGCCAGCAGCTTAGTTACAGGGGGTTATTCACCCCTCCACTTT | CASSLVTGGYSPLHF
TRBJ2-1 | TRBV19 | NA | once | TGTGCCAGTAGTATTTGGCCTAATGAGCAGTTCTTC | CASSIWPNEQFF
TRBJ1-3 | TRBV5-5 | NA | many | TGTGCCAGCAGCTTGCTCGGCGGGGGTGGAAACACCATATATTTT | CASSLLGGGGNTIYF
TRBJ2-1 | TRBV20-1 | TRBD1 | NA | TGCAGTGCCAGGACGACTGGACAGGTCTCCTACAATGAGCAGTTCTTC | CSARTTGQVSYNEQFF
TRBJ2-7 | TRBV14 | NA | many | TGTGCCAGCAGCCATTTGCTCACCAAAGGCGAGCAGTACTTC | CASSHLLTKGEQYF
TRBJ1-5 | TRBV20-1 | NA | many | TGCAGTGCTAGATCGCCAGGGCGCAATCAGCCCCAGCATTTT | CSARSPGRNQPQHF
TRBJ1-3 | TRBV6-1 | NA | many | TGTGCCAGCAAACCGACAGTTTCTGGAAACACCATATATTTT | CASKPTVSGNTIYF
TRBJ2-7 | TRBV12-3/TRBV12-4 | TRBD2 | few | TGTGCCAGCAGCCGGACTAGCGACTACTACGAGCAGTACTTC | CASSRTSDYYEQYF
TRBJ1-6 | TRBV5-4 | NA | NA | TGTGCCAGCAGTACGGACAGCTTAAATTCACCCCTCCACTTT | CASSTDSLNSPLHF
TRBJ2-1 | TRBV20-1 | NA | many | TGCAGTGCTAGAGATTCGGGTGGCTCCGTCAATGAGCAGTTCTTC | CSARDSGGSVNEQFF
TRBJ2-7 | TRBV27 | NA | many | TGTGCCAGCGTCCCGGGACCCCGACCCCTCGACGAGCAGTACTTC | CASVPGPRPLDEQYF
TRBJ1-5 | TRBV6-1 | NA | many | TGTGCCAGCAGTGCGACGACAGTGGGAGGCAATCAGCCCCAGCATTTT | CASSATTVGGNQPQHF
TRBJ2-1 | TRBV19 | NA | many | TGTGCCAGTAGTATTGCAAGCGGCTACTCCTACAATGAGCAGTTCTTC | CASSIASGYSYNEQFF
TRBJ2-7 | TRBV6-1 | NA | once | TGTGCCAGCAGTCTGGACGGGCAATCCTACGAGCAGTACTTC | CASSLDGQSYEQYF
TRBJ1-5 | TRBV28 | NA | NA | TGTGCCAGCAGCCTGCGGGGGCGGGTTGGCAATCAGCCCCAGCATTTT | CASSLRGRVGNQPQHF
TRBJ2-7 | TRBV6-1 | NA | many | TGTGCCAGCAGTCCGGGACGCTGGGGATACGAGCAGTACTTC | CASSPGRWGYEQYF
TRBJ2-4 | TRBV28 | TRBD1 | many | TGTGCCAGCAGCGTGTCGGCGCAGGGGGCTTCCAAAAACATTCAGTACTTC | CASSVSAQGASKNIQYF
TRBJ2-1 | TRBV20-1 | NA | many | TGCAGTGCTAGTGATGGGAACTCTTACAATGAGCAGTTCTTC | CSASDGNSYNEQFF
TRBJ2-7 | TRBV5-1 | NA | many | TGCGCCAGCAGCGGAACAGGGTGGGAGCAGTACTTC | CASSGTGWEQYF
TRBJ2-5 | TRBV27 | TRBD1 | many | TGTGCCAGCACCCGGCGTTGGACAGGGAACGGTTTTGAGACCCAGTACTTC | CASTRRWTGNGFETQYF
TRBJ1-6 | TRBV27 | NA | NA | TGTGCCAGCAGTTTGACTCGTTCACCCCTCCACTTT | CASSLTRSPLHF
TRBJ2-7 | TRBV12-3/TRBV12-4 | NA | many | TGTGCCAGCAGCCACGGGACTCGCTACGAGCAGTACTTC | CASSHGTRYEQYF
TRBJ2-3 | TRBV30 | TRBD2 | few | TGTGCCTGGAAGGGACTAGGGAACACAGATACGCAGTATTTT | CAWKGLGNTDTQYF
TRBJ1-2 | TRBV7-2 | NA | NA | TGTGCCAGCACTCCTAACTCGGCCCGGGGGGGCTACACCTTC | CASTPNSARGGYTF
TRBJ1-4 | TRBV7-9 | NA | NA | TGTGCCAGCAGCCACTGGACAGCTCCCGCAACTAATGAAAAACTGTTTTTT | CASSHWTAPATNEKLFF